The T cell receptor (beta chain) described here comes from a study of blood T cell repertoires in COVID-19. Across the study: T cells, B-cell-depleted T cells, or PBMCs supplied cDNA or gDNA.

Assay used: immunoSEQ multiplex PCR; TCRdb lists only in-frame clones, some missing. The table has more than 25,000 clones, 80% to 90% seen once; the top ten hold around 7.9%. The CDR3 spans 16 residues. Germline CDR1 and CDR2: LNHDA and SQIVND (reference sequence). Trimming pared 2 bases from V and 0 bases from J, leaving 8 bases between. The TCR sequence derives from a man aged 45-65 years with active COVID-19. The J gene is TRBJ1-6, the V gene TRBV19; D uncertain. Sequencing used peripheral blood. CDR3 coding DNA: TGTGCCAGTAGTATAAAGGAGAGCTCCTATAATTCACCCCTCCACTTT. This gives the protein CASSIKESSYNSPLHF.